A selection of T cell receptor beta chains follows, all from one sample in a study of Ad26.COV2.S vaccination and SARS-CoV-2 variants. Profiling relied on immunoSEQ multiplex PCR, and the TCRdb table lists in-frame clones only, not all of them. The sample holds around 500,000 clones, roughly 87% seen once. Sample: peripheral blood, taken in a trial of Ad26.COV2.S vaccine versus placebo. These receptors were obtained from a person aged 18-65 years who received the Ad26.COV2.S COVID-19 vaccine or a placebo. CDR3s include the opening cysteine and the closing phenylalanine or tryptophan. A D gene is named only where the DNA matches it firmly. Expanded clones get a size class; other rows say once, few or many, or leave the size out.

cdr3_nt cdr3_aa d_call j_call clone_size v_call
TGTGCCAGCAGCGCCTACATAGGCCCTAATGAAAAACTGTTTTTT CASSAYIGPNEKLFF . TRBJ1-4 . TRBV6-5
TGTGCCAGCAGCTTAGAATGGGGTACGGATGGCTACACCTTC CASSLEWGTDGYTF . TRBJ1-2 . TRBV7-8
TGTGCCAGCAGCGTAGCCAGCTCTGGAAACACCATATATTTT CASSVASSGNTIYF . TRBJ1-3 . TRBV9
TGTGCCAGCAGCCCAACTAAGGACGGAGCGGGGCAGTACTTC CASSPTKDGAGQYF . TRBJ2-7 . TRBV7-9
TGTGCCAGCAGTTACTCGCACTCTGGAAACACCATATATTTT CASSYSHSGNTIYF . TRBJ1-3 . TRBV6-5
TGCGCCAGCAGCCAAACCAGACTGCCCTTCGTTAATGAAAAACTGTTTTTT CASSQTRLPFVNEKLFF . TRBJ1-4 . TRBV4-1
TGTGCCACCAGCAAAACAGGGTTGGGCGAGCAGTTCTTC CATSKTGLGEQFF . TRBJ2-1 . TRBV15
TGTGCCAGCAGTTTACGGACATCGGCTTTCTTT CASSLRTSAFF . TRBJ1-1 . TRBV12-3/TRBV12-4
TGTGCCAGCAGTTTAGTACAGGGGGCTGGCTACACCTTC CASSLVQGAGYTF TRBD1 TRBJ1-2 . TRBV12-3/TRBV12-4
TGTGCCAGCAGTTTGGTTCGAGGGGTTCGGACCCAGTACTTC CASSLVRGVRTQYF . TRBJ2-5 . TRBV27
TGTGCCAGTAGTGTTTGGGGTGAAGCTTTCTTT CASSVWGEAFF . TRBJ1-1 once TRBV19
TGTGCCAGCTCATCAAGACTAGCGGGAGATACACATGAGCAGTTCTTC CASSSRLAGDTHEQFF TRBD2 TRBJ2-1 . TRBV18
TGTGCCTGGAGTTTTAGGGGCCGCTACGAGCAGTACTTC CAWSFRGRYEQYF . TRBJ2-7 . TRBV30
TGTGCCAGCAGCTTAAGGGAAGGACTAGCGGGACCCGGGGAGCTGTTTTTT CASSLREGLAGPGELFF TRBD2 TRBJ2-2 . TRBV7-3
TGCGCCAGCAGCCAAGTGCGGACAGGGGGAGCTTTCTTT CASSQVRTGGAFF TRBD1 TRBJ1-1 . TRBV4-1
TGTGCCAGCAGCCCCGGACAGACTACTGAAGCTTTCTTT CASSPGQTTEAFF . TRBJ1-1 . TRBV11-2
TGTGCCAGCAGTGAAGCAGGGGCACTAACTAATGAAAAACTGTTTTTT CASSEAGALTNEKLFF . TRBJ1-4 . TRBV5-5
TGCGCCAGCAGCAGAGGGGACACAGGCCTTTGGGAGCAGTACTTC CASSRGDTGLWEQYF . TRBJ2-7 . TRBV5-1
TGTGCCAGCAGCTTGCTTGGGTTTTACGAGCAGTACTTC CASSLLGFYEQYF . TRBJ2-7 . TRBV5-5
TGTGCCAGCAGCTCTGGACTGAACGAGCAGTACTTC CASSSGLNEQYF . TRBJ2-7 . TRBV7-9
TGTGCCAGCTCCCTCGACAGAAACTATGGCTACACCTTC CASSLDRNYGYTF . TRBJ1-2 . TRBV18
TGTGCCAGCAGCACCGGGACCTTCAACGAGCAGTACTTC CASSTGTFNEQYF . TRBJ2-7 . TRBV11-1
TGCGCCAGCAGCTTGGGAGACAGACAAGAGACCCAGTACTTC CASSLGDRQETQYF . TRBJ2-5 . TRBV5-1
TGTGCCAGCAGTTTGAGTAATGGGGGGACCCAGTACTTC CASSLSNGGTQYF . TRBJ2-5 . TRBV12-3/TRBV12-4
TGTGCCACCAGTGAGGGCGGGAAGGGGACAGATACGCAGTATTTT CATSEGGKGTDTQYF . TRBJ2-3 once TRBV24-1
TGTGCCAGCAGCTTCGGGCTATGGAGCTACGAGCAGTACTTC CASSFGLWSYEQYF . TRBJ2-7 . TRBV11-2
TGTGCCAGCAGCTTTGGGACTACCTACGAGACCCAGTACTTC CASSFGTTYETQYF TRBD2 TRBJ2-5 . TRBV7-9
TGTGCCAGTAGCCGCAAAGCCGACGGCGTGGTCCCCTATGGCTACACCTTC CASSRKADGVVPYGYTF . TRBJ1-2 . TRBV19
TGTGCCAGCAGTTTAATTGGGGAAGGCGCTGAAGCTTTCTTT CASSLIGEGAEAFF . TRBJ1-1 . TRBV27
TGTGCCAGCAGCCCCTGGGACAGGAGGAACACTGAAGCTTTCTTT CASSPWDRRNTEAFF TRBD1 TRBJ1-1 once TRBV7-2
TGTGCCAGCAGCTTATCTACAGGGACCGCTGGAAACACCATATATTTT CASSLSTGTAGNTIYF . TRBJ1-3 once TRBV7-6
TGCGCCAGCAGTTGGGGGACTAGCGGGGTCTACGGGGAGCTGTTTTTT CASSWGTSGVYGELFF TRBD2 TRBJ2-2 once TRBV5-1
TGTGCCAGTAGTATCTTCGGCGGGAGGGCCACTGAGCAGTTCTTC CASSIFGGRATEQFF TRBD2 TRBJ2-1 once TRBV19
TGTGCCAGCAGTATATTAAGCCGGGACACCGGGGAGCTGTTTTTT CASSILSRDTGELFF . TRBJ2-2 . TRBV27
TGTGCCAGCAGCGTAGCGGGGCTCAGTGAAGCTTTCTTT CASSVAGLSEAFF . TRBJ1-1 . TRBV9
TGTGCCTGGAGTGCCCAAGGGCCCCCTGGAAACACCATATATTTT CAWSAQGPPGNTIYF . TRBJ1-3 . TRBV30
TGTGCCTGGAGTAGACTAGCCGGCAATGAGCAGTTCTTC CAWSRLAGNEQFF TRBD2 TRBJ2-1 . TRBV30
TGTGCCTGGAGTGTACGGACAGGGCCCGCAACTAATGAAAAACTGTTTTTT CAWSVRTGPATNEKLFF TRBD1 TRBJ1-4 . TRBV30
TGTGCCTGGATTCTCGAGAACACAGATACGCAGTATTTT CAWILENTDTQYF . TRBJ2-3 . TRBV30
TGTGCCAGCAGTCAAACAGGGATTCCGACGACTGAAGCTTTCTTT CASSQTGIPTTEAFF . TRBJ1-1 . TRBV6-2/TRBV6-3
TGCGCCAGCAGCCAAATCTGGACCAACCCTGGAAACACCATATATTTT CASSQIWTNPGNTIYF . TRBJ1-3 . TRBV4-1
TGTGCCAGCAGCCACGGGACAGGGAGATCTGGGGCCAACGTCCTGACTTTC CASSHGTGRSGANVLTF TRBD1 TRBJ2-6 . TRBV4-2
TGTGCCAGCAGCCTGCGTAGCGGGAGGATCGATGAGCAGTTCTTC CASSLRSGRIDEQFF TRBD2 TRBJ2-1 few TRBV3-1/TRBV3-2
TGTGCCAGCAGTCCAACCCAGGGACCCGGAGAGACCCAGTACTTC CASSPTQGPGETQYF . TRBJ2-5 . TRBV28
TGTGCCAGCAGCTTACTTAGCACAGATACGCAGTATTTT CASSLLSTDTQYF . TRBJ2-3 . TRBV7-9
TGTGCCAGCAGTTTTTTCAGGGACGCTCGCATGACCTTC CASSFFRDARMTF . TRBJ1-2 . TRBV28
TGTGCCAGCAGCAAGGGGGGGTTCGGTGAAAAACTGTTTTTT CASSKGGFGEKLFF . TRBJ1-4 . TRBV5-4
TGTGCCAGCAGTTTCATACAGGGTGGGAGCTACAATGAGCAGTTCTTC CASSFIQGGSYNEQFF . TRBJ2-1 . TRBV28
TGTGCCAGCATTAGCCCCTTAGGCTACACTGAAGCTTTCTTT CASISPLGYTEAFF . TRBJ1-1 . TRBV6-5
TGTGCCAGCAGCCTAGTGAGCGGGAACATTCAGTACTTC CASSLVSGNIQYF . TRBJ2-4 . TRBV7-8
TGTGCCAGCAGCCCATATACAGTGCGGGGTACTGAAGCTTTCTTT CASSPYTVRGTEAFF . TRBJ1-1 . TRBV5-6
TGCGCCAGCAGCTTGGTGGACAGGGGAGTTGGCTCACCCCTCCACTTT CASSLVDRGVGSPLHF TRBD1 TRBJ1-6 . TRBV5-1
TGTGCCTGGAGTGTTGGAAGCGCGGGATTTGCTAGCACAGATACGCAGTATTTT CAWSVGSAGFASTDTQYF . TRBJ2-3 . TRBV30